A selection of T cell receptor beta chains follows, all from one sample in a study of molecular identifiers for immune sequencing clone quantification. TCRdb processed the PCR reads anew with MiXCR; each CDR3 protein has one entry. This table has 490,000 or so distinct CDR3 sequences, over 20% appearing once. Sequencing used naive CD8+ T cells from blood, with Jurkat cell RNA spiked in. The receptor set was obtained from a human donor in good health. Some libraries in this study had Jurkat cell RNA spiked in. Both conserved end residues are part of each CDR3. The D gene is left open where the match is weak. The size entry is marked missing in some rows and otherwise reads once, few, many or a size class.

>TRBV4-2|TRBJ1-1|once|TRBD1|15
CASGQVGTGHTEAFF
TGTGCCAGCGGCCAAGTAGGGACAGGGCACACTGAAGCTTTCTTT
>TRBV12-3/TRBV12-4|TRBJ2-1|few|TRBD1|15
CASSAGQGFHNEQFF
TGTGCCAGCAGTGCTGGACAGGGTTTTCATAATGAGCAGTTCTTC
>TRBV4-3|TRBJ2-2|-|-|17
CASSQDSRGSGAGELFF
TGCGCCAGCAGCCAAGACTCCCGGGGAAGTGGTGCCGGGGAGCTGTTTTTT
>TRBV4-3|TRBJ2-5|many|TRBD2|15
CASSTRLAGQETQYF
TGCGCCAGCAGCACCCGACTAGCGGGGCAAGAGACCCAGTACTTC
>TRBV11-2|TRBJ2-1|-|TRBD1|13
CASSPTGVHEQLF
TGTGCCAGCAGCCCCACAGGGGTCCATGAGCAGCTCTTC
>TRBV4-3|TRBJ2-2|few|-|16
CASSQDRLSGAGELFF
TGCGCCAGCAGCCAAGACCGCCTGAGCGGAGCCGGGGAGCTGTTTTTT
>TRBV5-4|TRBJ1-1|few|-|15
CASSRAGNLNTEAFF
TGTGCCAGCAGCAGAGCCGGTAACTTGAACACTGAAGCTTTCTTT
>TRBV27|TRBJ2-3|-|-|15
CASSSGPYVTDAQYF
TGTGCCAGCAGCTCAGGTCCTTACGTCACAGATGCGCAGTATTTT
>TRBV2|TRBJ2-7|few|TRBD1|16
CASSAQGTGGGYEQYF
TGTGCCAGCAGTGCTCAGGGGACAGGGGGCGGGTACGAGCAGTACTTC
>TRBV6-1|TRBJ2-5|many|-|14
CASSEGQTQETQYF
TGTGCCAGCAGTGAAGGACAGACCCAAGAGACCCAGTACTTC
>TRBV2|TRBJ2-6|many|-|15
CASSDFSSGANVLTF
TGTGCCAGCAGTGATTTCAGCTCTGGGGCCAACGTCCTGACTTTC
>TRBV4-1|TRBJ2-2|many|-|17
CASSQEGQGLDTGELFF
TGCGCCAGCAGCCAAGAAGGTCAGGGGCTCGACACCGGGGAGCTGTTTTTT
>TRBV7-2|TRBJ2-3|-|TRBD2|16
CASSERLAGDTDTQYF
TGTGCCAGCAGCGAAAGACTAGCGGGAGACACAGATACGCAGTATTTT
>TRBV29-1|TRBJ2-7|many|TRBD1|12
CSASLPTGEQYF
TGCAGCGCCTCCCTCCCGACAGGGGAGCAGTACTTC
>TRBV7-2|TRBJ2-7|many|-|12
CASSLGTSEQYF
TGTGCCAGCAGCCTAGGGACCAGCGAGCAGTACTTC
>TRBV7-9|TRBJ2-7|-|TRBD2|14
CASSAPGTIYEQYF
TGTGCCAGCAGCGCCCCCGGGACTATTTACGAGCAGTACTTC
>TRBV6-2/TRBV6-3|TRBJ2-2|-|-|14
CASSLLELAGELFF
TGTGCCAGCAGTTTATTAGAACTAGCCGGGGAGCTGTTTTTT
>TRBV4-3|TRBJ2-6|many|-|15
CASSPAHYGANVLTF
TGCGCCAGCAGCCCGGCACATTATGGGGCCAACGTCCTGACTTTC
>TRBV7-2|TRBJ2-3|many|-|14
CASSLVPFVDTQYF
TGTGCCAGCAGCTTAGTCCCGTTTGTAGATACGCAGTATTTT
>TRBV6-2/TRBV6-3|TRBJ1-1|many|-|13
CASSIAWGTEAFF
TGTGCCAGCAGCATAGCCTGGGGCACTGAAGCTTTCTTT
>TRBV6-1|TRBJ1-5|many|TRBD1|15
CASSEATGSNQPQHF
TGTGCCAGCAGTGAAGCGACAGGGAGCAATCAGCCCCAGCATTTT
>TRBV19|TRBJ2-7|few|-|14
CASSMGRGTYEQYF
TGTGCCAGTAGTATGGGCCGGGGGACCTACGAGCAGTACTTC
>TRBV7-2|TRBJ2-4|few|-|16
CASTPPGELAKNIQYF
TGTGCCAGCACCCCCCCCGGGGAGCTAGCCAAAAACATTCAGTACTTC
>TRBV19|TRBJ2-1|-|TRBD2|18
CASSPGPSGRITDNEQFF
TGTGCCAGTAGCCCCGGCCCTAGCGGGAGGATTACCGACAATGAGCAGTTCTTC
>TRBV5-4|TRBJ2-2|many|-|16
CASSLLGGPNTGELFF
TGTGCCAGCAGCTTGTTAGGGGGGCCGAACACCGGGGAGCTGTTTTTT
>TRBV4-3|TRBJ2-7|-|TRBD1|14
CASSVYRGAYEQYF
TGCGCCAGCAGCGTCTACAGGGGGGCCTACGAGCAGTACTTC
>TRBV7-6|TRBJ2-5|many|-|16
CASSLERDNSQETQYF
TGTGCCAGCAGCTTAGAACGGGACAATTCTCAAGAGACCCAGTACTTC
>TRBV13|TRBJ1-3|-|-|16
CASSSSWGGAENTIYF
TGTGCCAGCAGCTCCTCCTGGGGGGGCGCGGAAAACACCATATATTTT
>TRBV18|TRBJ1-1|few|-|14
CASSGHPGSTEAFF
TGTGCCAGCTCGGGACACCCTGGGAGTACTGAAGCTTTCTTT
>TRBV7-2|TRBJ1-1|many|TRBD1|12
CASSFWDSEAFF
TGTGCCAGCAGCTTTTGGGACAGTGAAGCTTTCTTT
>TRBV6-2/TRBV6-3|TRBJ1-1|many|TRBD1|15
CASSYGDRGNTEAFF
TGTGCCAGCAGTTACGGGGACAGGGGGAACACTGAAGCTTTCTTT
>TRBV6-2/TRBV6-3|TRBJ1-5|-|-|15
CASSWVRGNNQPQHF
TGTGCCAGCAGTTGGGTCAGGGGAAACAATCAGCCCCAGCATTTT
>TRBV20-1|TRBJ2-1|few|-|12
CSASDYRNEQFF
TGCAGTGCTAGTGACTACAGGAATGAGCAGTTCTTC
>TRBV27|TRBJ1-1|-|TRBD1|13
CASSATGVTEAFF
TGTGCCAGCAGTGCGACAGGGGTCACTGAAGCTTTCTTT
>TRBV12-3/TRBV12-4|TRBJ1-1|many|-|17
CASSRSFQGYMNTEAFF
TGTGCCAGCAGTAGAAGTTTTCAGGGTTACATGAACACTGAAGCTTTCTTT
>TRBV11-3|TRBJ2-1|-|-|12
CASSSTDNEQFF
TGTGCCAGCAGCTCGACTGACAATGAGCAGTTCTTC
>TRBV24-1|TRBJ2-1|-|-|13
CATGAGSYNEQFF
TGTGCCACCGGTGCGGGCTCCTACAATGAGCAGTTCTTC
>TRBV4-2|TRBJ2-7|many|-|12
CASSQGTREQYF
TGTGCCAGCAGCCAAGGGACAAGGGAGCAGTACTTC
>TRBV2|TRBJ1-4|many|TRBD1|13
CASFDRVDEKLFF
TGTGCCAGCTTTGACAGGGTGGATGAAAAACTGTTTTTT
>TRBV5-6|TRBJ2-7|many|-|12
CASSPSAGEQYF
TGTGCCAGCAGCCCGAGCGCTGGCGAGCAGTACTTC
>TRBV20-1|TRBJ1-1|many|TRBD1|13
CSARDRVMVEAFF
TGCAGTGCCAGGGACAGGGTCATGGTTGAAGCTTTCTTT
>TRBV2|TRBJ1-1|-|TRBD1|16
CASTPRDRGWGTEAFF
TGTGCCAGCACCCCCCGGGACAGGGGTTGGGGCACTGAAGCTTTCTTT
>TRBV5-6|TRBJ2-7|-|-|13
CASSLVSDREQYF
TGTGCCAGCAGCCTCGTGAGTGACCGCGAGCAGTACTTC
>TRBV3-1|TRBJ2-7|many|TRBD2|14
CASSQDGSGAEQYF
TGTGCCAGCAGCCAAGACGGTAGCGGGGCCGAGCAGTACTTC
>TRBV12-3/TRBV12-4|TRBJ2-2|few|-|14
CASSFHGTAGELFF
TGTGCCAGCAGTTTCCATGGGACGGCCGGGGAGCTGTTTTTT
>TRBV7-9|TRBJ1-2|-|-|16
CASSRPDQPPNYGYTF
TGTGCCAGCAGCCGACCAGACCAACCACCGAACTATGGCTACACCTTC
>TRBV11-3|TRBJ2-1|-|TRBD1|17
CASSPDPRDRGYNEQFF
TGTGCCAGCAGCCCGGACCCTCGGGACAGGGGGTACAATGAGCAGTTCTTC
>TRBV4-3|TRBJ2-3|-|TRBD2|19
CASSQVEGGLAGATDTQYF
TGCGCCAGCAGCCAAGTAGAGGGTGGACTAGCGGGGGCCACAGATACGCAGTATTTT